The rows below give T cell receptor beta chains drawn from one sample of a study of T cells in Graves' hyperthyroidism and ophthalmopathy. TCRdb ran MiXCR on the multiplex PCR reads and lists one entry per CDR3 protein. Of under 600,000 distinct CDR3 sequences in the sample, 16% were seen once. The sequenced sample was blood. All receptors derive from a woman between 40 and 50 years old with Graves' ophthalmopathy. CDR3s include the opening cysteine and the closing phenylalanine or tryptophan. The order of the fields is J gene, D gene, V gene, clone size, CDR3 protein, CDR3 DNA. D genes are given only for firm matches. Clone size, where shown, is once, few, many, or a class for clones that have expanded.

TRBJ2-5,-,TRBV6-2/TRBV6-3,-,CASSSWTTQYF,TGTGCCAGCAGTTCCTGGACAACCCAGTACTTC
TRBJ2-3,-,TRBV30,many,CAWSVYGESTDTQYF,TGTGCCTGGAGTGTATACGGGGAAAGCACAGATACGCAGTATTTT
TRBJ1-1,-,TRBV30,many,CAWSVQLNTEAFF,TGTGCCTGGAGTGTTCAGTTGAACACTGAGGCTTTCTTT
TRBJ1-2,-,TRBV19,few,CATPSAGGDGYTF,TGTGCCACCCCGTCGGCAGGTGGCGATGGCTACACCTTC
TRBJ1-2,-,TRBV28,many,CASTIPGYNYGYTF,TGTGCCAGCACCATACCGGGATACAACTATGGCTACACCTTC
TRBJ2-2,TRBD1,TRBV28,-,CASTTGGSGELFF,TGTGCGAGCACCACAGGGGGGAGCGGGGAGCTGTTTTTT
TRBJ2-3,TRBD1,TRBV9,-,CASSVGRTGGMTDTQYF,TGTGCCAGCAGCGTAGGGAGGACAGGGGGCATGACAGATACGCAGTATTTT
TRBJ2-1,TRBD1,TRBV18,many,CASSPNQGAPDEQFF,TGTGCCAGCTCTCCGAATCAGGGGGCTCCCGATGAGCAGTTCTTC
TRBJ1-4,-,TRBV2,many,CASSRSGLPTNEKLFF,TGTGCCAGCTCCAGGTCAGGGTTGCCAACTAATGAAAAACTGTTTTTT
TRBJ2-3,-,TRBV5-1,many,CASSLEADTDTQYF,TGCGCCAGCAGCTTGGAAGCAGACACAGATACGCAGTATTTT
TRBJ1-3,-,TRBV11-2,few,CASSLGSQRVAGNTIYF,TGTGCCAGCAGCTTAGGTTCCCAGAGGGTGGCTGGAAACACCATATATTTT
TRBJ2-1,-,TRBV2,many,CASRSITAVEQFF,TGTGCCAGCAGAAGCATTACAGCTGTTGAGCAGTTCTTC
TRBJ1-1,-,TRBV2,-,CASSDRVGTEAFF,TGTGCCAGCAGTGATCGGGTGGGCACTGAAGCTTTCTTT
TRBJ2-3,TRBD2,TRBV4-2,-,CASSQEILAGGRTDTQYF,TGTGCCAGCAGCCAAGAAATACTTGCGGGAGGGCGCACAGATACGCAGTATTTT
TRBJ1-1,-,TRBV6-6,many,CASSYSIRVNTEAFF,TGTGCCAGCAGTTACTCGATCAGGGTTAACACTGAAGCTTTCTTT
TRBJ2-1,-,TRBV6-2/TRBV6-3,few,CATGWGQVSDEQFF,TGTGCCACAGGGTGGGGGCAAGTCAGTGATGAGCAGTTCTTC
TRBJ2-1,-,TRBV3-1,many,CASSQVRGRLSYNEQFF,TGTGCCAGCAGCCAAGTTAGAGGGCGACTCTCCTACAATGAGCAGTTCTTC
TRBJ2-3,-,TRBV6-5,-,CASSSELGTDTQYF,TGTGCCAGCAGTTCCGAGTTGGGCACAGATACGCAGTATTTT
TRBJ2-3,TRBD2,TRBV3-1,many,CASSHRLAGDADTQYF,TGTGCCAGCAGCCATAGACTAGCGGGAGACGCAGATACGCAGTATTTT
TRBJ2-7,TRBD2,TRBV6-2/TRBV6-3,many,CASSYSITSGSYEQYF,TGTGCCAGCAGTTACTCCATAACTAGCGGGAGTTACGAGCAGTACTTC
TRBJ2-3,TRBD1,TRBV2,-,CASSRAGGKDTQYF,TGTGCCAGCAGCCGGGCAGGGGGAAAAGATACGCAGTATTTT
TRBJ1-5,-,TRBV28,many,CASSTGTGNQPQHF,TGTGCCAGCAGCACCGGGACGGGCAATCAGCCCCAGCATTTT
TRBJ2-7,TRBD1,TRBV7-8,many,CASSRARTGYIEQYF,TGTGCCAGCAGCCGAGCCCGGACAGGCTATATTGAGCAGTACTTC
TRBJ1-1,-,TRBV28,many,CASSKGRFTEAFF,TGTGCCAGCAGTAAAGGAAGGTTCACTGAAGCTTTCTTT
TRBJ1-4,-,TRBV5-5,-,CASSFGRPGEKLFF,TGTGCCAGCAGCTTTGGCCGGCCTGGTGAAAAACTGTTTTTT
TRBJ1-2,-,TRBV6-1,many,CASILDDRFNYGYTF,TGTGCCAGCATCCTAGACGACAGGTTCAACTATGGCTACACCTTC
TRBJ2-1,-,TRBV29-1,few,CSVDPGTSNNEQFF,TGCAGCGTTGACCCCGGGACTTCGAACAATGAGCAGTTCTTC
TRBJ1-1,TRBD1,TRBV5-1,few,CASSLGTGFIELTFF,TGCGCCAGCAGCTTGGGGACAGGGTTTATTGAGTTAACTTTCTTT
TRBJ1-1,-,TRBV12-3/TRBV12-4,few,CASSFPPGNTEAFF,TGTGCCAGCAGTTTTCCCCCAGGGAACACTGAAGCTTTCTTT
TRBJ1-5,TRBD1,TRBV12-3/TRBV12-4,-,CASRQGFLAGPQHF,TGTGCCAGCAGACAGGGGTTTTTGGCGGGGCCCCAGCATTTT
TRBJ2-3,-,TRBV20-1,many,CSATPRSAFSTDTQYF,TGCAGTGCTACGCCCCGGTCGGCCTTCAGCACAGATACGCAGTATTTT
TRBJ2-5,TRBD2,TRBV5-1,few,CASSWTSGSQETQYF,TGCGCCAGCAGCTGGACTAGCGGATCCCAAGAGACCCAGTACTTC